The 7 T cell receptor beta chains in this list originate from one sample, sequenced in a study of vaccination and CD4 T cells after COVID-19. Cultured CD4+ T cell DNA was sequenced using the Oncomine TCR Beta short-read assay. Cultured CD4+ T cells yielded the extracted genomic DNA. TCRdb fed the PCR reads into MiXCR, producing one record per CDR3 protein. The data contain about 11,000 distinct CDR3 sequences, approximately 31% of them seen just once; the ten biggest clones take up approximately 15%. Indicated treatment: approximately nine-day PBMC culture with coronavirus spike peptide pools or control peptides (ViraFEST assay). Gathered ahead of the COVID-19 pandemic (2011-2018) were the CD4+ T cells of the unexposed donor. These receptors lack a known antigen. The sequenced material came from CD4+ T cells from blood, cultured in vitro. These receptors originate from a human donor in good health.

This clonotype was found a few times. CDR3 bases: TGTGCCAGTAGTCAAGGGGGCCCGGGGGAGACCCAGTACTTC. This codes for CASSQGGPGETQYF. V usage is TRBV19 and J usage is TRBJ2-5; 7 bases fit TRBD1. The CDR3 is 14 amino acids. Germline CDR1 and CDR2: LNHDA and SQIVND (reference sequence). The ends lost 5 bases at V and 5 bases at J; junction bases unmatched: 8.

The rearrangement links TRBV6-1 to TRBJ1-4, with 7 bases aligning to TRBD1. The CDR3 has 12 amino acids. With V trimmed by 6 bases and J by 11 bases, 6 bases remained unmatched. Per the germline V gene, CDR1 is MNHNS and CDR2 is SASEGT. The CDR3 DNA is TGTGCCAGCAGCGAGACAGGGATGAAACTGTTTTTT. It yields the protein CASSETGMKLFF.

In this sample, this clonotype turned up a few times. J is TRBJ1-1 and V is TRBV2; 7 nucleotides align to TRBD1. This CDR3 has 15 amino acids. Germline CDR1 and CDR2: SNHLY and FYNNEI. The ends lost 5 bases at V and 1 base at J; junction bases unmatched: 7. In nucleotides, the CDR3 is TGTGCCAGCAGTCCCCATCGGACAGGGAACACTGAAGCTTTCTTT. Translation gives CASSPHRTGNTEAFF. Looking up the rest from reference TRBV2 and TRBJ1-1 gives the full variable domain: EPEVTQTPSHQVTQMGQEVILRCVPISNHLYFYWYRQILGQKVEFLVSFYNNEISEKSEIFDDQFSVERPDGSNFTLKIRSTKLEDSAMYFCASSPHRTGNTEAFFGQGTRLTVV.

This clonotype was seen a handful of times. V gene TRBV5-1 combines with J gene TRBJ2-7; D not certain. The V end was cut by 0 bases, the J end by 3 bases, with 7 bases between. Germline loops: CDR1 SGHRS, CDR2 YFSETQ. CDR3 length equals 13 residues. For the CDR3, the DNA is TGCGCCAGCAGCTTGGGCGGTAACTACGAGCAGTACTTC. Protein: CASSLGGNYEQYF.

The chain links TRBV24-1 to TRBJ2-1, with D possibly being TRBD1 or TRBD2 (6 bases each). Germline CDR1 KGHDR, CDR2 SFDVKD. The CDR3 consists of 17 residues. V lost 0 bases to trimming and J lost 0 bases, with 11 bases between them. CDR3 sequence: CATSDLGGRGSYNEQFF. The CDR3 DNA follows: TGTGCCACCAGTGATTTGGGGGGGCGCGGCTCCTACAATGAGCAGTTCTTC.

This chain's CDR3 is CSARAAGLAGALARETQYF. DNA of the CDR3: TGCAGTGCTAGAGCCGCGGGACTAGCGGGAGCCCTGGCGCGTGAGACCCAGTACTTC. V is TRBV20-1 and J is TRBJ2-5, with 14 nucleotides matching TRBD2. The CDR3 consists of 19 residues. V lost 1 base to trimming and J lost 5 bases; unmatched junction nucleotides: 15. Germline loops: CDR1 DFQATT, CDR2 SNEGSKA (reference sequence).

In its sample, this clonotype was seen a few times. The rearrangement uses TRBV21-1 and TRBJ2-7; the table names TRBD1, a call not compared with the DNA. TRBV21-1 is described as a pseudogene. This CDR3 is built from 14 residues. Here the CDR3 DNA reads TGTGCCAGCAGCAAAGTTCCCAGGAGGCGCGAGCAGTACTTC. Translating gives CASSKVPRRREQYF.